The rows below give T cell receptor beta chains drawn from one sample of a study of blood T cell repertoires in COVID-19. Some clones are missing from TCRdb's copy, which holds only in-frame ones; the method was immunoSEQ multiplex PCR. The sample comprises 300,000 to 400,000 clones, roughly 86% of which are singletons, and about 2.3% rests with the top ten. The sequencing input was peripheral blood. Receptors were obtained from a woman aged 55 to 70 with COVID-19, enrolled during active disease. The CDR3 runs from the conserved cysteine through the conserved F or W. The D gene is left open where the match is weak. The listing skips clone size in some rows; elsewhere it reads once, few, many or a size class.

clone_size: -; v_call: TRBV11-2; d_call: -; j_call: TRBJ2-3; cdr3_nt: TGTGCCAGCAGCTTAGCTCTAGTGACTCATACGCAGTATTTT; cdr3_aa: CASSLALVTHTQYF
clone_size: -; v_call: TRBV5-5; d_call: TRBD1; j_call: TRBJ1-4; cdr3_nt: TGTGCCAGCAGCAAGGGACAGGGACTGAATAATGAAAAACTGTTTTTT; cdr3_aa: CASSKGQGLNNEKLFF
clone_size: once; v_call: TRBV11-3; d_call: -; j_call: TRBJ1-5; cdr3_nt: TGTGCCAGCAGCTTAGACAGGGCCCATCAGCCCCAGCATTTT; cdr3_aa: CASSLDRAHQPQHF
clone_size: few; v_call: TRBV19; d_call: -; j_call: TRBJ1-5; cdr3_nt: TGTGCCAGTAGTATTGAGGGGGGGCAGCCCCAGCATTTT; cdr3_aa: CASSIEGGQPQHF
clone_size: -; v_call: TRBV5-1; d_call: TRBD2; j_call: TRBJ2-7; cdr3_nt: TGCGCCAGCAGCGAGGGGACTAGCGGGGGGACGTACGAGCAGTACTTC; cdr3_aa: CASSEGTSGGTYEQYF
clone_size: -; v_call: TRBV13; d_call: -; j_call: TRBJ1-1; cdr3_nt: TGTGCCAGCAGCCCCAGAGGCGGGGATCCTGAAGCTTTCTTT; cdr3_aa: CASSPRGGDPEAFF
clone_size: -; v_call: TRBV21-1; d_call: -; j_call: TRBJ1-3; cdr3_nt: TGTGCCAGCAGCAGTTACAGGGTAAGTGGAAACACCATATATTTT; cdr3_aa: CASSSYRVSGNTIYF
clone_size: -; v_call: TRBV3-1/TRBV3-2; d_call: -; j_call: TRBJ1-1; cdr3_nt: TGTGCCAGCAGCGGCGGGGGAAGGGCCGTTAGTGAAGCTTTCTTT; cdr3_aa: CASSGGGRAVSEAFF
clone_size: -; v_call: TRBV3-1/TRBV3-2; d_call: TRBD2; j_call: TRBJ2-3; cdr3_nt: TGTGCCAGCAGAGCGGGACTAGCATCAGATACGCAGTATTTT; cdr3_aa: CASRAGLASDTQYF
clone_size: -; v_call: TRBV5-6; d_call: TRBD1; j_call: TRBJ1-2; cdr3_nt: TGTGCCAGCAGCTTAACAGGGGGCACCAGGGGCTACACCTTC; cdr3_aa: CASSLTGGTRGYTF
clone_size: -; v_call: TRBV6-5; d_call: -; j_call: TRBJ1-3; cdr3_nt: TGTGCCAGCAGTTACGGAGGGAGCTCTGGAAACACCATATATTTT; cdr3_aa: CASSYGGSSGNTIYF
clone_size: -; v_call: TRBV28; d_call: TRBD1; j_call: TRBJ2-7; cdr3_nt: TGTGCCAGCAGCGTACAGGGGGAAGGTTACGAGCAGTACTTC; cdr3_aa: CASSVQGEGYEQYF
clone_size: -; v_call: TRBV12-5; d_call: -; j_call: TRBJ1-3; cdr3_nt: TGTGCTAGTGGTTTGGTAGCCCGGTCGGTTTTACTCCGCTCTGGAAACACCATATATTTT; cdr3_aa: CASGLVARSVLLRSGNTIYF
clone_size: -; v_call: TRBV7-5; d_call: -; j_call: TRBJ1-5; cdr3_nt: TGTGCCAGAAGCTCTATACGGACATGGGGCTATCAGCCCCAGCATTTT; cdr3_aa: CARSSIRTWGYQPQHF
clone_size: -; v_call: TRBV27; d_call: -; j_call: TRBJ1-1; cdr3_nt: TGTGCCAGCAGTTTATCGGCAGGGAACACTGAAGCTTTCTTT; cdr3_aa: CASSLSAGNTEAFF
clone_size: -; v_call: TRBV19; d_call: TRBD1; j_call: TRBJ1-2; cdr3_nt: TGTGCCAGTAGTTCACGGACAGGGGGAGCTTTGAGGGGCTACACCTTC; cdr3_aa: CASSSRTGGALRGYTF
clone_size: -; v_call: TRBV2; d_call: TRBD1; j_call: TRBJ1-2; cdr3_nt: TGTGCCAGCAGGATCTACAGGGGTGGCTACACCTTC; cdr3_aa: CASRIYRGGYTF
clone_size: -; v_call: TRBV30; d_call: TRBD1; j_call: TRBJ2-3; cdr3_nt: TGTGCCTGGAGTATGAACAGGGGGTGGGTGGATTTT; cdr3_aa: CAWSMNRGWVDF
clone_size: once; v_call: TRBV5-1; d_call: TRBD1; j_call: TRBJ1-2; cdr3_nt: TGCGCCAGCAGAACCGGGACAGCATATGGCTACACCTTC; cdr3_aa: CASRTGTAYGYTF
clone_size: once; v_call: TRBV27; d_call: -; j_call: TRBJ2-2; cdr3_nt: TGTGCCAGCACAATCTCTGGGGACTACACCGGGGAGCTGTTTTTT; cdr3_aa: CASTISGDYTGELFF
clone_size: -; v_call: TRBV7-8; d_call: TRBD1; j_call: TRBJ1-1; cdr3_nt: TGTGCCAGCAGCGTGGACAGGGGCCGTGAAGCTTTCTTT; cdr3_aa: CASSVDRGREAFF
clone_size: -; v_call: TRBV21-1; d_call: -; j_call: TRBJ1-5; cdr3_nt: TGTGCCAGCAGCAAAGTAGTGAGGGGGAGAAAGGGGGCTGTTCAGCCCCAGCATTTT; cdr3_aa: CASSKVVRGRKGAVQPQHF
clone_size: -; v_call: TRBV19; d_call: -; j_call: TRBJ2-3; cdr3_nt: TGTGCCAGTAGTCTTATGCCGCAGGGGAGCACAGATACGCAGTATTTT; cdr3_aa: CASSLMPQGSTDTQYF
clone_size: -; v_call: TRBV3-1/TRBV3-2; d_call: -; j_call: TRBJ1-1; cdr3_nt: TGTGCCAGCAGCCATTACGACAGTGCCGAAGCTTTCTTT; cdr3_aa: CASSHYDSAEAFF
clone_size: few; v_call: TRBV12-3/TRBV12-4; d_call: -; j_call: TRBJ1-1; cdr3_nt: TGTGCCAGCAGTTTAGGGGCACGCACTGAAGCTTTCTTT; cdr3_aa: CASSLGARTEAFF
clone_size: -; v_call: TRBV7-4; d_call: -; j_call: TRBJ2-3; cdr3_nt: TGTGCCAGCAGAGCGTTTCTTTTGCCGATCGGGGGGCCCACAGATACGCAGTATTTT; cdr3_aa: CASRAFLLPIGGPTDTQYF
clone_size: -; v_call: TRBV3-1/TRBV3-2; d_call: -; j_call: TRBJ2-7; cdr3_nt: TGTGCCAGCAGCCTCTCGGGAAGCTACGAGCAGTACTTC; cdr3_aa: CASSLSGSYEQYF
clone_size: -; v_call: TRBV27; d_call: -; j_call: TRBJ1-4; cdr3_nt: TGTGCCAGCAGTTTTGGCAGGGCGACCGAAAAACTGTTTTTT; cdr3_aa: CASSFGRATEKLFF
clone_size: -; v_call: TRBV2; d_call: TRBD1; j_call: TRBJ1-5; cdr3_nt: TGTGCCAGCAGCGGGACAGGGGGCCAGCCCCAGCATTTT; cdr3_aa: CASSGTGGQPQHF
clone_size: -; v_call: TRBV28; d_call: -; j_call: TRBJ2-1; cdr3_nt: TGTGCCAGTTCTCCTTCCAGCTACAATGAGCAGTTCTTC; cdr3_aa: CASSPSSYNEQFF
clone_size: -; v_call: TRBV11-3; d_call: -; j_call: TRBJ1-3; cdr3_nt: TGTGCCAGCAGCTCGCGACAGGCCCTCTCTGGAAACACCATATATTTT; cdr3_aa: CASSSRQALSGNTIYF
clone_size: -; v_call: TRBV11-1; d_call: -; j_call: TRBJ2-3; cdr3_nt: TGTGCCAGCAGCTCCCAGAGGCCCTCCACAGATACGCAGTATTTT; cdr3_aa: CASSSQRPSTDTQYF
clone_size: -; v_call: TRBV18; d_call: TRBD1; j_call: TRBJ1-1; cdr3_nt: TGTGCCAGCTCAAGACAGGGCCAGACTGAAGCTTTCTTT; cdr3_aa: CASSRQGQTEAFF
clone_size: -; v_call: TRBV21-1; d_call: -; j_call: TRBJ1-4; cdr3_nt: TGTGCCAGCAGCCCTCGGACAGGTAATGAAAAACTGTTTTTT; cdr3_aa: CASSPRTGNEKLFF
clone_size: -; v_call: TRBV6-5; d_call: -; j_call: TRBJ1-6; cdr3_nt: TGTGCCAGCAGTTATCAGGTCAATAATTCACCCCTCCACTTT; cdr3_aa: CASSYQVNNSPLHF
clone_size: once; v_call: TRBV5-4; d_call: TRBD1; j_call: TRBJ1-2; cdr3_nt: TGTGCCAGCAGCTTGGGGGGCCTAGGGACAGTCTATGGCTACACCTTC; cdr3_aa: CASSLGGLGTVYGYTF
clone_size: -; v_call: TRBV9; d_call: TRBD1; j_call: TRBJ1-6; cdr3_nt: TGTGCCAGCAGCGCCGGGACAGCTGGCAATTCACCCCTCCACTTT; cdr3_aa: CASSAGTAGNSPLHF
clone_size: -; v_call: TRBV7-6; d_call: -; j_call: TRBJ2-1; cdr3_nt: TGTGCCAGCAGCTTAGGTTACAGGGACGGTACAGTTGAGCAGTTCTTC; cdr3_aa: CASSLGYRDGTVEQFF
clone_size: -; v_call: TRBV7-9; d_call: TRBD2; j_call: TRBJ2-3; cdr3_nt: TGTGCCAGCAGCTTTAGCGGGGGGGCTTCAAAAGATACGCAGTATTTT; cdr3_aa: CASSFSGGASKDTQYF
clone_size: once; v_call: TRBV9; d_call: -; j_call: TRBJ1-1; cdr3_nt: TGTGCCAGCAGCGTAGTAACGGGTAACACTGAAGCTTTCTTT; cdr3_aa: CASSVVTGNTEAFF
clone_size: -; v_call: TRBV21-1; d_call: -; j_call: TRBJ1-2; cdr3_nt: TGTGCCAGCAGCAAACCAGAAGTCAGGCATGGCTACACCTTC; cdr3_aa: CASSKPEVRHGYTF
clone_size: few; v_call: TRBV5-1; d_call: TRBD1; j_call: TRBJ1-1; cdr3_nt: TGCGCCAGCAGCTGGCAGGGGGCGGACACTGAAGCTTTCTTT; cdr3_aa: CASSWQGADTEAFF
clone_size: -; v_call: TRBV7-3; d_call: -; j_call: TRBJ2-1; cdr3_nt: TGTGCCAGCAGCTTAGCGGCGGGGGCGGGTAATGAGCAGTTCTTC; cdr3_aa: CASSLAAGAGNEQFF
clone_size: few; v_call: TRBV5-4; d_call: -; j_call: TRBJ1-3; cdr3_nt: TGTGCCAGCAGCCGCGGGGGGGCTGGAAACACCATATATTTT; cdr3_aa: CASSRGGAGNTIYF
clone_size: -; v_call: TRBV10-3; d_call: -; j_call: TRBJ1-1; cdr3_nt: TGTGCCATCAGTGAGGCAGTTATGAACACTGAAGCTTTCTTT; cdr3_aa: CAISEAVMNTEAFF
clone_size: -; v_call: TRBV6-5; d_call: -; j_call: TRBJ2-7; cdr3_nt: TGTGCCAGCTCGGGCGGGGCGATGGACGAGCAGTACTTC; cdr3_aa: CASSGGAMDEQYF
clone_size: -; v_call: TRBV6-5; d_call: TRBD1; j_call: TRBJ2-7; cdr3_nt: TGTGCCAGCCTAGGGGGCGACTCCTACGAGCAGTACTTC; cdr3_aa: CASLGGDSYEQYF
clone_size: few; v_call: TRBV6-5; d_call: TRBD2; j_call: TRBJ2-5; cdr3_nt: TGTGCCAGCAGTTCAGGGACTAGGTGGATTCAAGAGACCCAGTACTTC; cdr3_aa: CASSSGTRWIQETQYF
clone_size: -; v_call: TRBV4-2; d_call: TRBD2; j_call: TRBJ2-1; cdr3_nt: TGTGCCAGCAGCCAAGAATGGCTAGCGGGGGGTAACAATGAGCAGTTCTTC; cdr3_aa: CASSQEWLAGGNNEQFF
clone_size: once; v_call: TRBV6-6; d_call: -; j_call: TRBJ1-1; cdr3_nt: TGTGCCAGCAGTTACGACGGGGGAGGGTGGTCTGAAGCTTTCTTT; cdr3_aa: CASSYDGGGWSEAFF